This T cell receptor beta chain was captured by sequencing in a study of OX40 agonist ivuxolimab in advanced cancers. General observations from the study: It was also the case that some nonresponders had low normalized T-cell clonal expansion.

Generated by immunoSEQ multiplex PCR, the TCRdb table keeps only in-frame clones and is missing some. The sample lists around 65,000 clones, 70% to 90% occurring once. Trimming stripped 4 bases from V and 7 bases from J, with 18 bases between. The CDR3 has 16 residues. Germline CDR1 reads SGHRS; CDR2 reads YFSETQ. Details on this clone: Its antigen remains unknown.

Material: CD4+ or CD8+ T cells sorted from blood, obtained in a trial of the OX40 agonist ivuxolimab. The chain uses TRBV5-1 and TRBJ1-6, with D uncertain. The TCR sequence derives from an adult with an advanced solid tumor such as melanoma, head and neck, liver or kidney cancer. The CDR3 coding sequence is TGCGCCAGCAGCCCGACTCCTACAGTCCCAAATTCACCCCTCCACTTT. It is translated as CASSPTPTVPNSPLHF. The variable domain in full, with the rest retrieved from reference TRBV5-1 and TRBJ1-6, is KAGVTQTPRYLIKTRGQQVTLSCSPISGHRSVSWYQQTPGQGLQFLFEYFSETQRNKGNFPGRFSGRQFSNSRSEMNVSTLELGDSALYLCASSPTPTVPNSPLHFGNGTRLTVT.